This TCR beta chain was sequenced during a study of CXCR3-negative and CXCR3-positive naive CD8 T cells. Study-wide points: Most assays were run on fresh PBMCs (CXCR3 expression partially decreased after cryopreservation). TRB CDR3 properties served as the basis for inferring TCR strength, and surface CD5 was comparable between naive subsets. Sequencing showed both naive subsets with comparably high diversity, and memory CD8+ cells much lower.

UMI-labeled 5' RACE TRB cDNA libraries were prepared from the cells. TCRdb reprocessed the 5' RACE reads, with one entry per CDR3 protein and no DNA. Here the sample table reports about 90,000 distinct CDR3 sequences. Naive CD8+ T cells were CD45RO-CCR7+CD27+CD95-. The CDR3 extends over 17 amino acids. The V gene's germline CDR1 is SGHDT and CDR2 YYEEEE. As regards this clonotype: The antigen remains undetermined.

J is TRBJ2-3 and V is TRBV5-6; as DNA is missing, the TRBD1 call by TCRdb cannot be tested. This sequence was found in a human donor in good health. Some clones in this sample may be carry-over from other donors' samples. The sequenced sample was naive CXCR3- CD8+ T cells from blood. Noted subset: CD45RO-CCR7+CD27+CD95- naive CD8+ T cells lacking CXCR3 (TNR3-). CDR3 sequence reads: CASSLSWAGGIADTQYF.